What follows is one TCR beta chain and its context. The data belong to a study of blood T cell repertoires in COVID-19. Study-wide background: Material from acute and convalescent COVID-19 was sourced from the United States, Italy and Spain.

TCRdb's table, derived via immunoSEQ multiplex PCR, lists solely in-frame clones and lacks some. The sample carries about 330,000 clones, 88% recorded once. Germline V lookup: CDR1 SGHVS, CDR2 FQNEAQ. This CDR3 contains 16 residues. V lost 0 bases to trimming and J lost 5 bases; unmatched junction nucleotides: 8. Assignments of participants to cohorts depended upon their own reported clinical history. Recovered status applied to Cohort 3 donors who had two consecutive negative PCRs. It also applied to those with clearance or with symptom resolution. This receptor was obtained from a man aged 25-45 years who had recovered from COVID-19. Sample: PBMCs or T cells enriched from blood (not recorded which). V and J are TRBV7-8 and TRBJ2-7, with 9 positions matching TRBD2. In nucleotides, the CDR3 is TGTGCCAGCAGCTTAGCTGTCGCGGGGGGGCTCCACGAGCAGTACTTC. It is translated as CASSLAVAGGLHEQYF.